What follows is one T cell receptor beta chain and its context. What it binds is unknown. Each sample gave at least 6 million isolated PBMCs. Germline V gene lookup returns CDR1 SGDLS and CDR2 YYNGEE. V was shortened by 7 bases and J by 4 bases, with 17 bases between the two germline ends. There are 14 residues in the CDR3. This entry is derived from a study of blood T cells in healthy people across ages. Study findings and constraints: The percentage of naive T cells correlated strongly with TCR beta diversity.

Using a J-beta primer mix together with a sample-barcoded 5' primer, a second PCR was run for 7 to 11 cycles. One entry per CDR3 protein, called by TCRdb with MiXCR from the 5' RACE reads. The sample lists about 1.1 million distinct CDR3 sequences, under 40% seen once, with approximately 14% in the top ten. Sequenced material: blood. The source is a young man in good health. The chain has TRBV9 and TRBJ1-2; D unresolved. The CDR3 coding sequence is TGTGCCAGCGGCTCGCCGCAGTCACTCTATGGCTACACCTTC. Its translation is CASGSPQSLYGYTF. The full variable domain, in which reference TRBV9 and TRBJ1-2 provide the parts outside the CDR3, is DSGVTQTPKHLITATGQRVTLRCSPRSGDLSVYWYQQSLDQGLQFLIQYYNGEERAKGNILERFSAQQFPDLHSELNLSSLELGDSALYFCASGSPQSLYGYTFGSGTRLTVV.